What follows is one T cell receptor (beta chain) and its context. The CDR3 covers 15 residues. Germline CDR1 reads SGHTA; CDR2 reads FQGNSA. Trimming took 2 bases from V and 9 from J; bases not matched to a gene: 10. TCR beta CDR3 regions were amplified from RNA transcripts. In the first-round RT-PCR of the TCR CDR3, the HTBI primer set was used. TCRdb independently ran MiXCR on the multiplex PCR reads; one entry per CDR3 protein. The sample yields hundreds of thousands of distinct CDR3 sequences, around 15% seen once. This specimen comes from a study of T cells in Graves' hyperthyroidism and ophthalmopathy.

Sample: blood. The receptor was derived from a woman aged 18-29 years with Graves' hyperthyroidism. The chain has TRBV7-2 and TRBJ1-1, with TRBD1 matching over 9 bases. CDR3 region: CASSLMGQGVTKAFF. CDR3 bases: TGTGCCAGCAGCTTAATGGGACAGGGTGTAACTAAAGCTTTCTTT.